This T cell receptor (beta chain) emerged from a study of vaccination and CD4 T cells after COVID-19. Study-level background: Control cultures, each given a CEFX pool, an HIV-1 Nef pool, or no peptide, were included.

For this clonotype: Its antigen remains unknown.

The CDR3 contains 16 residues. Trimming took 1 base from V and 1 from J; bases not matched to a gene: 2. CDR1 and CDR2 from the germline V gene are SEHNR and FQNEAQ (reference sequence). The treatment is: roughly 10-day PBMC culture with coronavirus spike peptide pools or control peptides (ViraFEST assay). The dates of positive PCR tests extended from March through December 2020 and came before the US Alpha, Beta and Delta variants. CD4+ T cells that had been cultured provided DNA sequenced with the Oncomine TCR Beta short-read assay. TCRdb reprocessed the PCR reads with MiXCR, giving one entry per CDR3 protein. The sample yields 10,000 to 13,000 distinct CDR3 sequences, 45% to 75% seen once.

The sequence was obtained from a human donor who had recovered from COVID-19. Specimen: CD4+ T cells from blood, cultured in vitro. The chain uses TRBV7-9 and TRBJ2-5; TRBD2 matches at 11 bases. This chain's CDR3 is CASSLGSGRAQETQYF. As DNA, the CDR3 is TGTGCCAGCAGCTTAGGTAGCGGGAGGGCCCAAGAGACCCAGTACTTC.